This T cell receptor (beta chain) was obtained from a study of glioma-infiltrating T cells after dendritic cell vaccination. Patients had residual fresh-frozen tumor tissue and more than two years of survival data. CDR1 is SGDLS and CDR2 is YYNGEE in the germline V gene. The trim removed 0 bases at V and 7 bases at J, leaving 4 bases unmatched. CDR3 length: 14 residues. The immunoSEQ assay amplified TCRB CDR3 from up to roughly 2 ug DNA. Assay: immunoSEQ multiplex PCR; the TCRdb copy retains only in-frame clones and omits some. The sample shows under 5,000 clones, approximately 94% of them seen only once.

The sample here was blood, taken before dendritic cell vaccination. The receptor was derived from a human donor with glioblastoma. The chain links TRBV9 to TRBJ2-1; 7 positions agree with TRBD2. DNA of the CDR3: TGTGCCAGCAGCGTAGCCGGGAGGTTTAATGAGCAGTTCTTC. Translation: CASSVAGRFNEQFF.